This entry concerns a single T cell receptor beta chain. This record belongs to a study of blood T cell repertoires in COVID-19. The wider study: Both acute and convalescent COVID-19 samples were obtained from the United States, Italy and Spain.

This CDR3 contains 14 residues. V gave up 3 bases and J gave up 4 bases; unmatched junction bases: 1. Germline V CDR1 and CDR2: KGHDR, SFDVKD. Clones were sequenced by immunoSEQ multiplex PCR, and TCRdb holds only the in-frame ones, with some missing. Here the sample spans about 210,000 clones, approximately 86% being singletons. Material: peripheral blood. The chain couples TRBV24-1 to TRBJ1-2; 10 bases map to TRBD1. The clonotype was recovered from a man between 60 and 70 years old with COVID-19, enrolled during active disease. The CDR3 reads CATSDRTGGYGYTF. The CDR3, as DNA: TGTGCCACCAGTGATCGGACAGGGGGCTATGGCTACACCTTC.